The clone carrying this TCR beta chain has just a few counts. Trimming at V came to 6 bases and at J to 2 bases, leaving 10 bases not matched to a gene. CDR1 and CDR2 (germline): SEHNR, FQNEAQ (reference sequence). The CDR3 spans 15 residues. This record belongs to a study of cytomegalovirus exposure and HLA in healthy donors. PCR was performed using 60 Vbeta and 13 Jbeta primers. Sequenced by immunoSEQ multiplex PCR; TCRdb stores in-frame clones only, minus some. The data hold fewer than 250,000 clones, with about four fifths observed a single time. The gene calls are TRBV7-9 and TRBJ2-7; TRBD1 aligns across 7 bases. The receptor was isolated from a woman aged 30 to 39 in good health and CMV-seropositive. Sequenced sample: PBMCs. The CDR3 nucleotides read TGTGCCAGCAGGCAAACCGGGACAGAGACCTACGAGCAGTACTTC. This codes for CASRQTGTETYEQYF.